The 32 T cell receptor beta chains reported below all come from one sample, sequenced in a study of blood T cell repertoires in COVID-19. The repertoire was sequenced with immunoSEQ multiplex PCR; TCRdb's copy has only in-frame clones and lacks some. The sample consists of about 250,000 clones, about four fifths of them appearing once. Sequenced material: peripheral blood. The source is a man aged 50 or older with active or convalescent COVID-19.

J is TRBJ1-4 and V is TRBV7-6, with D perhaps TRBD1 (6 bases). The germline V gene encodes CDR1 SGHVS and CDR2 FNYEAQ. The CDR3 consists of 15 residues. Trimming took 5 bases from V and 4 from J, leaving 14 bases between them. This chain's CDR3 is CASSLLQGINEKLFF. The CDR3 DNA follows: TGTGCCAGCAGCCTACTACAGGGAATTAATGAAAAACTGTTTTTT.

This clone was seen once. The chain employs TRBV9 and TRBJ1-1, with a possible D match to TRBD1 (5 bases). The CDR3 spans 11 residues. The germline V gene encodes CDR1 SGDLS and CDR2 YYNGEE. Trimming removed 3 bases from V and 10 bases from J, with 10 bases in between. The CDR3 loop reads CASSGGDGAFF. The CDR3, as DNA: TGTGCCAGCAGCGGGGGGGATGGAGCTTTCTTT.

The V call is TRBV5-6, the J call TRBJ1-2, with 7 positions matching TRBD1. Trimming at V came to 2 bases and at J to 7 bases, leaving 5 bases not matched to a gene. CDR3 length: 13 amino acids. Germline V CDR1 and CDR2: SGHDT, YYEEEE. The CDR3 sequence: CASSLLAGGGYTF. The CDR3 nucleotides read TGTGCCAGCAGCTTATTGGCAGGGGGTGGCTACACCTTC. Combining the CDR3 with reference TRBV5-6 and TRBJ1-2 gives the whole variable domain DAGVTQSPTHLIKTRGQQVTLRCSPKSGHDTVSWYQQALGQGPQFIFQYYEEEERQRGNFPDRFSGHQFPNYSSELNVNALLLGDSALYLCASSLLAGGGYTFGSGTRLTVV.

This chain joins TRBV6-4 and TRBJ1-6, with no clear D. Germline V CDR1 and CDR2: MRHNA, SNTAGT. V lost 4 bases and J lost 12, with 13 bases in between. This CDR3 contains 13 residues. This CDR3 reads CASSGAGSGPLHF. In DNA, the CDR3 is TGTGCCAGCAGTGGGGCCGGAAGTGGACCCCTCCACTTT.

A few counts support this clone. CDR3 nucleotide sequence: TGTGCCAGCAGCCAGCTTCCGGGACAGGAAAATTCACCCCTCCACTTT. This codes for CASSQLPGQENSPLHF. The V call is TRBV7-2, the J call TRBJ1-6; 8 bases are shared with TRBD1. CDR3 length: 16 amino acids. Looked up from germline, CDR1 is SGHTA and CDR2 is FQGNSA. V lost 5 bases, J lost 7 bases, and 10 bases stayed unmatched.

The chain joins TRBV4-2 to TRBJ1-2; TRBD1 matches 10 bases. Trimming cost V 2 bases and J 10 bases; bases outside gene matches: 10. Germline V CDR1 and CDR2: LGHNA, YNFKEQ. This CDR3 region has 15 residues. CDR3 DNA: TGTGCCAGCAGCCAAATCACCGGGACAGGGGAGGTCTACACCTTC. It is translated as CASSQITGTGEVYTF.

The J gene is TRBJ2-1, the V gene TRBV14; a possible D gene is TRBD1 (6 bases). Between the trimmed V and J ends, which lost 1 base and 4 bases, there was a span of 11 bases. The CDR3 runs 15 residues. Germline values: CDR1 SGHDN, CDR2 FVKESK. The CDR3 nucleotides are TGTGCCAGCAGCCAAGTAGGGGGTTCATACAATGAGCAGTTCTTC. As protein: CASSQVGGSYNEQFF.

The rearrangement links TRBV5-1 to TRBJ2-1, with 9 bases that match TRBD1. The CDR3 consists of 14 residues. CDR1 and CDR2 from the germline V gene are SGHRS and YFSETQ. V trimming: 4 bases; J trimming: 7 bases; junction bases outside the gene matches: 6. The DNA for the CDR3 is TGCGCCAGCAGCCGAGGACAGGGGTTGAATGAGCAGTTCTTC. Encoded protein: CASSRGQGLNEQFF.

The rearrangement links TRBV30 to TRBJ1-1; 7 nucleotides align to TRBD1. The CDR3 covers 11 residues. Looked up from germline, CDR1 is GTSNPN and CDR2 is SVGIG (reference sequence). Germline trimming cut 4 bases from V and 7 bases from J; bases unmatched to any gene: 3. As DNA, the CDR3 is TGTGCCTGGATAAGACAGGGTGAAGCTTTCTTT. Its protein is CAWIRQGEAFF.

The chain recombines TRBV4-2 with TRBJ1-2, with D tentatively TRBD1 (6 bases). Trimming took off 1 base at V and 2 bases at J, with 8 bases between the two ends. Germline V lookup: CDR1 LGHNA, CDR2 YNFKEQ. The CDR3 runs to 14 residues. CDR3 nucleotides: TGTGCCAGCAGCCAAGTTGGACAGAACTATGGCTACACCTTC. Translated, it gives CASSQVGQNYGYTF.

V is TRBV7-2 and J is TRBJ2-7, with D possibly TRBD1 on 6 matching bases. V lost 1 base to trimming and J lost 2 bases, with 12 bases between them. The CDR3 has 15 residues. CDR1 SGHTA and CDR2 FQGNSA come from the germline V gene. For the CDR3, the DNA is TGTGCCAGCAGCTTAGTCCAGGGGACACCCTACGAGCAGTACTTC. It yields the protein CASSLVQGTPYEQYF. Full variable domain (rest looked up from reference TRBV7-2 and TRBJ2-7): GAGVSQSPSNKVTEKGKDVELRCDPISGHTALYWYRQSLGQGLEFLIYFQGNSAPDKSGLPSDRFSAERTGGSVSTLTIQRTQQEDSAVYLCASSLVQGTPYEQYFGPGTRLTVT.

The V gene is TRBV4-3, the J gene TRBJ2-3, with TRBD2 matching over 9 bases. The CDR3 runs to 15 residues. Trimming removed 1 base from V and 6 bases from J; junction bases left unmatched: 5. Per the germline V gene, CDR1 is LGHNA and CDR2 is YSLEER. The chain's CDR3 is CASSQVGTSGDTQYF. CDR3 nucleotide sequence: TGCGCCAGCAGCCAAGTGGGAACTAGCGGGGATACGCAGTATTTT.

The CDR3, as DNA: TGTGCCAGCAGTTTATGGCAGGGGAGGGGAGATACGCAGTATTTT. The encoded protein is CASSLWQGRGDTQYF. The V gene is TRBV28, the J gene TRBJ2-3, with D perhaps matching TRBD2 (7 bases). This CDR3 has 15 amino acids. The V end lost 0 bases, the J end lost 5 bases, and 12 bases lay between the germline ends. Germline values: CDR1 MDHEN, CDR2 SYDVKM.

The V call is TRBV15, the J call TRBJ1-1; 8 positions match TRBD1. Losses at the gene ends were 3 bases for V and 4 bases for J; bases not matched to a gene: 4. The CDR3 is made up of 14 amino acids. Germline V gives CDR1 LNHNV, CDR2 YYDKDF (reference sequence). The CDR3 DNA is TGTGCCACCAGCAGGGCAGGGGGCGGCACTGAAGCTTTCTTT. This gives the protein CATSRAGGGTEAFF.

The V gene is TRBV12-3 or TRBV12-4, the J gene TRBJ1-2; tentative D call: TRBD1 (5 bases). V was clipped by 5 bases and J by 5 bases, with 12 bases between them. This CDR3 contains 13 residues. The CDR3, as DNA: TGTGCCAGCAGTCCCCGACAGAGGTATGGCTACACCTTC. It translates to CASSPRQRYGYTF.

The chain links TRBV2 to TRBJ1-5; D ambiguous. Germline CDR1 SNHLY, CDR2 FYNNEI. This CDR3 spans 15 amino acids. The V and J ends lost 6 bases and 4 bases respectively, with 16 bases between them. CDR3 nucleotide sequence: TGTGCCAGCAGGGCAGGATCAACGCCAAATCAGCCCCAGCATTTT. This codes for CASRAGSTPNQPQHF.

The rearrangement links TRBV28 to TRBJ1-2, with unresolved D. The CDR3 spans 11 residues. Between the trimmed V and J ends, which lost 3 bases and 7 bases, there was a span of 6 bases. Germline values: CDR1 MDHEN, CDR2 SYDVKM. The chain's CDR3 is CASSFASGYTF. The DNA for the CDR3 is TGTGCCAGCAGTTTTGCGAGTGGCTACACCTTC.

The genes are TRBV7-9 and TRBJ2-2; tentative D call: TRBD2 (6 bases). This CDR3 contains 13 residues. V lost 8 bases and J 6 bases, leaving 13 bases between the germline ends. Germline V gene lookup returns CDR1 SEHNR and CDR2 FQNEAQ (reference sequence). This chain's CDR3 is CASSPRGSGELFF. CDR3 nucleotide sequence: TGTGCCAGCTCTCCCCGGGGGTCCGGGGAGCTGTTTTTT.

The chain combines TRBV10-3 with TRBJ2-1; possible D gene TRBD1, 5 bases. Trimming shortened V by 6 bases and J by 4 bases, and 16 bases separated the two germline ends. CDR3 length equals 15 residues. Germline V lookup: CDR1 ENHRY, CDR2 SYGVKD. The CDR3 DNA reads as TGTGCCATCAGCGGACAATCTGGGCCGTACAATGAGCAGTTCTTC. It specifies CAISGQSGPYNEQFF.

V usage is TRBV9 and J usage is TRBJ2-7; 7 bases are a match to TRBD1. The germline V gene encodes CDR1 SGDLS and CDR2 YYNGEE. Unmatched junction bases numbered 4, after V lost 4 bases and J lost 3 bases. The CDR3 covers 13 residues. The CDR3 DNA sequence: TGTGCCAGCAGCCGGGACAGTTACTACGAGCAGTACTTC. Translated, it gives CASSRDSYYEQYF.

V and J are TRBV5-4 and TRBJ1-2, with TRBD1 matching 9 bases. Germline V gene sequence: CDR1 SGHNT, CDR2 YYREEE (reference sequence). With V trimmed by 4 bases and J by 0 bases, 4 bases remained unmatched. The CDR3 consists of 15 residues. The CDR3 reads CASSPGDRANYGYTF. Written as DNA, the CDR3 is TGTGCCAGCAGCCCGGGGGACAGGGCTAACTATGGCTACACCTTC. Full variable domain (rest looked up from reference TRBV5-4 and TRBJ1-2): ETGVTQSPTHLIKTRGQQVTLRCSSQSGHNTVSWYQQALGQGPQFIFQYYREEENGRGNFPPRFSGLQFPNYSSELNVNALELDDSALYLCASSPGDRANYGYTFGSGTRLTVV.

V usage is TRBV2 and J usage is TRBJ2-7; D is possibly TRBD1 (6 bases). The germline gives CDR1 SNHLY, CDR2 FYNNEI. The CDR3 is made up of 15 amino acids. V was shortened by 5 bases and J by 0 bases, with 14 bases between the two germline ends. This CDR3 is CASSLGAGLSYEQYF. The CDR3 coding sequence is TGTGCCAGCAGTCTGGGGGCAGGGCTCTCCTACGAGCAGTACTTC.

This clone was seen only a few times. The rearrangement joins TRBV18 to TRBJ1-6; TRBD1 might be the D (5 bases). Germline V gene sequence: CDR1 KGHSH, CDR2 LQKENI. V shed 2 bases and J shed 3 bases, with 11 bases lying between them. There are 16 residues in the CDR3. The CDR3: CASSPRQTVYNSPLHF. In nucleotides, the CDR3 is TGTGCCAGCTCACCAAGACAGACCGTCTATAATTCACCCCTCCACTTT.

The chain recombines TRBV4-3 with TRBJ1-4; 10 bases are a match to TRBD1. Germline V gives CDR1 LGHNA, CDR2 YSLEER. V lost 0 bases and J lost 7; bases outside the gene matches: 8. The CDR3 is 17 residues long. In nucleotides, the CDR3 is TGCGCCAGCAGCCAAGAGACCCCCGGGACAGGGGTTGAAAAACTGTTTTTT. This codes for CASSQETPGTGVEKLFF.

This clone came up once. The V call is TRBV2, the J call TRBJ1-2; a weak D match, TRBD1 (5 bases). CDR1 is SNHLY, CDR2 FYNNEI, per germline. Trimming pared 8 bases from V and 4 bases from J, leaving 11 bases between. CDR3 length: 12 residues. The CDR3 bases are TGTGCCAGCTCCGGGGGGAGCTATGGCTACACCTTC. Translating it yields CASSGGSYGYTF.

This clone showed up just a few times. The V gene is TRBV6-5, the J gene TRBJ2-5, with D possibly TRBD2 on 7 matching bases. V gave up 0 bases and J gave up 2 bases, with 13 bases separating them. This CDR3 comprises 16 residues. Germline V lookup: CDR1 MNHEY, CDR2 SVGAGI. As DNA, the CDR3 is TGTGCCAGCAGTTACTCTAGAGGGAGGGGGCAAGAGACCCAGTACTTC. Amino acids: CASSYSRGRGQETQYF.

Only one count was recorded for this clone. J is TRBJ1-5 and V is TRBV30; no clear D gene. Germline V CDR1 and CDR2: GTSNPN, SVGIG (reference sequence). The CDR3 runs 12 residues. V was trimmed by 0 bases and J by 3 bases, leaving 3 bases between them. The CDR3 DNA is TGTGCCTGGAGTGTCTACAATCAGCCCCAGCATTTT. This codes for CAWSVYNQPQHF.

The chain carries TRBV4-1 and TRBJ2-7, with no clear D. Germline-derived CDR1 and CDR2 are MGHRA and YSYEKL. V shed 0 bases and J shed 4 bases, with 7 bases lying between them. The CDR3 extends over 13 amino acids. As DNA, the CDR3 is TGCGCCAGCAGCCAAGAATTTCAGTACGAGCAGTACTTC. It specifies CASSQEFQYEQYF.

The chain uses TRBV5-1 and TRBJ2-1, with 12 bases that match TRBD2. CDR3 length: 17 residues. Germline V lookup: CDR1 SGHRS, CDR2 YFSETQ. Germline trimming cut 5 bases from V and 3 bases from J; bases unmatched to any gene: 9. The CDR3, as DNA: TGCGCCAGCAGGCTTACTAGCGGGGGGCACGGCTACAATGAGCAGTTCTTC. This codes for CASRLTSGGHGYNEQFF.

This chain uses TRBV6-4 with TRBJ2-2, with D tentatively TRBD2 (6 bases). The germline V and J ends were trimmed by 6 bases and 6 bases, with 20 bases remaining between them. Germline V gene lookup returns CDR1 MRHNA and CDR2 SNTAGT. There are 16 residues in the CDR3. The DNA of the CDR3 is TGTGCCAGCAGGCCCGCCGGGACTGGACGATCCGGGGAGCTGTTTTTT. Its protein product is CASRPAGTGRSGELFF.

For this clone: This CDR3 is also generated by other DNA sequences in the sample. The chain carries TRBV5-5 and TRBJ2-7; D possibly corresponds to TRBD1 (6 bases). Germline V gene data show CDR1 as SGHKS and CDR2 as YYEKEE (reference sequence). This CDR3 comprises 13 residues. The V gene lost 2 bases and the J gene lost 4 bases, with 10 bases spanning the gap. CDR3 nucleotide sequence: TGTGCCAGCAGCTTAACAGGGAAGTACGAGCAGTACTTC. Translated: CASSLTGKYEQYF.

V and J are TRBV5-1 and TRBJ2-7; 11 positions match TRBD2. The CDR3 contains 17 residues. Germline CDR1 is SGHRS and CDR2 is YFSETQ. Trimming took 7 bases from V and 0 from J; bases not matched to a gene: 12. In DNA form, the CDR3 reads TGCGCCAGCGCTAAACTAGGACTAGCGGGCAACTCCTACGAGCAGTACTTC. Amino acid sequence: CASAKLGLAGNSYEQYF.